A selection of T cell receptor beta chains follows, all from one sample in a study of cytomegalovirus exposure and HLA in healthy donors. Sequencing used immunoSEQ multiplex PCR; TCRdb keeps in-frame clones, though not all of them. The data contain 70,000 or so clones, 75% to 80% of them singletons. Material for sequencing was PBMCs. These receptors were taken from a man aged 18 to 30 in good health and CMV-seropositive. Both conserved end residues are part of each CDR3. D genes are given only for firm matches. The size field is filled for only some rows; it gives once, few, many or a size class.

d_call clone_size j_call v_call cdr3_aa cdr3_nt
NA NA TRBJ2-3 TRBV6-1 CASSDVRDTQYF TGTGCCAGCAGTGATGTACGGGATACGCAGTATTTT
NA NA TRBJ1-5 TRBV7-8 CASSLVQFNQPQHF TGTGCCAGCAGCTTAGTTCAGTTCAATCAGCCCCAGCATTTT
TRBD1 NA TRBJ2-5 TRBV29-1 CSVGQGPQETQYF TGCAGCGTGGGACAGGGCCCACAAGAGACCCAGTACTTC
TRBD1 NA TRBJ2-7 TRBV14 CASSRMDREGYEQYF TGTGCCAGCAGCAGGATGGACAGGGAAGGCTACGAGCAGTACTTC
TRBD1 NA TRBJ2-7 TRBV18 CASSPGQGFEQYF TGTGCCAGCTCACCGGGACAGGGGTTCGAGCAGTACTTC
TRBD2 NA TRBJ2-1 TRBV4-1 CASSQIAGGRNEQFF TGCGCCAGCAGCCAAATAGCGGGGGGACGGAATGAGCAGTTCTTC
NA once TRBJ2-5 TRBV2 CASRAMGGRQETQYF TGTGCCAGCAGGGCCATGGGGGGGCGCCAAGAGACCCAGTACTTC
TRBD2 NA TRBJ2-1 TRBV10-2 CASSGTRTINEQFF TGCGCCAGCAGTGGGACTAGGACTATAAATGAGCAGTTCTTC
TRBD2 NA TRBJ2-3 TRBV4-2 CASSLLSGGATDTQYF TGTGCCAGCAGCCTCCTAAGCGGGGGGGCGACAGATACGCAGTATTTT
NA NA TRBJ2-7 TRBV29-1 CSVEAPQTSYEQYF TGCAGCGTTGAAGCCCCACAGACCTCCTACGAGCAGTACTTC
NA many TRBJ1-4 TRBV5-6 CASSWGVEKLFF TGTGCCAGCAGCTGGGGGGTCGAAAAACTGTTTTTT
TRBD2 few TRBJ2-5 TRBV7-7 CASSLGLAGGHEETQYF TGTGCTAGCAGCCTAGGACTAGCGGGGGGGCATGAAGAGACCCAGTACTTC
NA NA TRBJ2-7 TRBV25-1 CASSVGRGFSFGQYF TGTGCCAGCAGTGTAGGCAGGGGCTTCTCGTTTGGGCAGTACTTC
NA NA TRBJ2-1 TRBV27 CASSLRPYNEQFF TGTGCCAGCAGTCTACGTCCTTACAATGAGCAGTTCTTC
NA few TRBJ2-1 TRBV6-1 CASSEAYGGNEQFF TGTGCCAGCAGTGAAGCCTACGGGGGCAATGAGCAGTTCTTC
NA NA TRBJ1-1 TRBV14 CASSPNVNTEAFF TGTGCCAGCAGCCCCAATGTTAACACTGAAGCTTTCTTT
NA NA TRBJ2-7 TRBV10-3 CAEAAEPYEQYF TGTGCCGAGGCAGCGGAACCCTACGAGCAGTACTTC
TRBD2 NA TRBJ2-5 TRBV6-5 CASRATSGRETQYF TGTGCCAGCAGAGCGACTAGCGGGAGAGAGACCCAGTACTTC
NA NA TRBJ1-1 TRBV25-1 CASSEGARWYEAFF TGTGCCAGCAGTGAGGGGGCGCGGTGGTATGAAGCTTTCTTT
TRBD1 few TRBJ1-2 TRBV2 CASQSGTGMGDTF TGTGCCAGCCAGTCCGGGACAGGCATGGGGGACACCTTC
TRBD1 NA TRBJ2-5 TRBV30 CAWKGGGETQYF TGTGCCTGGAAAGGGGGCGGGGAGACCCAGTACTTC
NA NA TRBJ2-7 TRBV27 CASSRQQGYEQYF TGTGCCAGCAGTCGTCAACAGGGATACGAGCAGTACTTC
NA NA TRBJ1-5 TRBV4-2 CASSQIEQGDQPQHF TGTGCCAGCAGCCAGATCGAACAGGGTGATCAGCCCCAGCATTTT
TRBD2 NA TRBJ2-7 TRBV28 CASSLRRGWDAEQYF TGTGCCAGCAGTTTACGGCGGGGGTGGGACGCGGAGCAGTACTTC
TRBD1 NA TRBJ2-1 TRBV13 CASSFADRGGEQFF TGTGCCAGCAGCTTCGCGGACAGGGGAGGGGAGCAGTTCTTC
TRBD1 NA TRBJ2-6 TRBV4-1 CASSAGQGTSGANVLTF TGCGCCAGCAGCGCGGGACAGGGGACCTCTGGGGCCAACGTCCTGACTTTC
TRBD2 NA TRBJ2-1 TRBV7-2 CASSLDVTSGSGNEQFF TGTGCCAGCAGCTTAGATGTGACTAGCGGGAGTGGTAATGAGCAGTTCTTC
NA few TRBJ2-6 TRBV10-3 CAITAGSGSGANVLTF TGTGCCATCACTGCTGGTAGCGGCTCTGGGGCCAACGTCCTGACTTTC
TRBD1 NA TRBJ1-2 TRBV29-1 CSVAQGAPDLYGYTF TGCAGCGTGGCCCAGGGGGCGCCGGACCTCTATGGCTACACCTTC
TRBD1 NA TRBJ2-3 TRBV2 CASSVQGLSTDTQYF TGTGCCAGCAGTGTACAGGGGCTAAGCACAGATACGCAGTATTTT
NA NA TRBJ1-1 TRBV7-8 CASSVGTTYTEAFF TGTGCCAGCAGCGTCGGGACAACCTACACTGAAGCTTTCTTT
TRBD1 NA TRBJ1-1 TRBV10-1 CASSETRTGGTEAFF TGCGCCAGCAGTGAGACACGGACAGGGGGCACTGAAGCTTTCTTT
TRBD1 NA TRBJ2-7 TRBV18 CASYAGTGGDEQYF TGTGCCTCCTACGCCGGGACAGGGGGCGATGAGCAGTACTTC
NA NA TRBJ1-5 TRBV29-1 CSVAGGGGQPQHF TGCAGCGTTGCCGGGGGAGGAGGTCAGCCCCAGCATTTT
NA once TRBJ2-1 TRBV10-2 CASSESKRVSSYNEQFF TGCGCCAGCAGTGAGTCTAAGCGGGTGAGCTCCTACAATGAGCAGTTCTTC
NA NA TRBJ2-5 TRBV29-1 CSATGLGETQYF TGCAGCGCTACAGGGTTGGGAGAGACCCAGTACTTC
TRBD2 once TRBJ2-7 TRBV30 CAWSELAGGHNEQYF TGTGCCTGGAGTGAGCTAGCGGGGGGGCACAACGAGCAGTACTTC
TRBD1 once TRBJ2-2 TRBV10-3 CAIRGGQGVLGGELFF TGTGCCATCCGCGGGGGACAGGGCGTTCTGGGCGGGGAGCTGTTTTTT
NA NA TRBJ1-1 TRBV15 CATSRAGTEAFF TGTGCCACCAGCAGAGCGGGCACTGAAGCTTTCTTT
NA NA TRBJ1-5 TRBV30 CAWSTGVQPQHF TGTGCCTGGAGTACCGGGGTCCAGCCCCAGCATTTT
NA NA TRBJ1-3 TRBV10-3 CAISEGESSGNTIYF TGTGCCATCAGTGAGGGAGAGAGCTCTGGAAACACCATATATTTT
NA once TRBJ1-2 TRBV5-6 CASSFSSSSGRYGYTF TGTGCCAGCAGCTTTTCTTCATCGTCAGGCCGGTATGGCTACACCTTC